These T cell receptor beta chains were read from a single sample in a study of cytomegalovirus exposure and HLA in healthy donors. Sequencing was performed with immunoSEQ multiplex PCR; in TCRdb, only in-frame clones are kept and a portion is missing. The data show about 76,000 clones, more than 75% seen once. Sequenced material: PBMCs. These receptors were taken from a male donor in good health and CMV-seropositive. The CDR3 runs from the conserved cysteine through the conserved F or W. The D gene is left open where the match is weak. The size entry is marked missing in some rows and otherwise reads once, few, many or a size class.

clone_size: few; v_call: TRBV4-1; d_call: .; j_call: TRBJ2-5; cdr3_aa: CASRHQGRGRSETQYF; cdr3_nt: TGCGCCAGCAGGCATCAGGGGCGAGGAAGGAGTGAGACCCAGTACTTC
clone_size: few; v_call: TRBV4-1; d_call: .; j_call: TRBJ1-1; cdr3_aa: CASSHWGQNTEAFF; cdr3_nt: TGCGCCAGCAGCCACTGGGGGCAAAACACTGAAGCTTTCTTT
clone_size: few; v_call: TRBV19; d_call: TRBD1; j_call: TRBJ2-7; cdr3_aa: CASSIDRGYEQYF; cdr3_nt: TGTGCCAGTAGTATTGACAGGGGGTACGAGCAGTACTTC
clone_size: .; v_call: TRBV5-4; d_call: .; j_call: TRBJ1-1; cdr3_aa: CASSLGAGDNTEAFF; cdr3_nt: TGTGCCAGCAGCTTGGGGGCGGGGGATAATACTGAAGCTTTCTTT
clone_size: .; v_call: TRBV18; d_call: TRBD1; j_call: TRBJ1-3; cdr3_aa: CASSPRAGTAAGNTIYF; cdr3_nt: TGTGCCAGCTCACCTCGGGCCGGGACAGCGGCTGGAAACACCATATATTTT
clone_size: .; v_call: TRBV7-6; d_call: TRBD2; j_call: TRBJ2-1; cdr3_aa: CASSRLAGAYNEQFF; cdr3_nt: TGTGCCAGCAGTCGACTAGCGGGAGCCTACAATGAGCAGTTCTTC
clone_size: .; v_call: TRBV6-5; d_call: .; j_call: TRBJ2-5; cdr3_aa: CASRGQTQYF; cdr3_nt: TGTGCCAGCAGGGGCCAGACCCAGTACTTC
clone_size: medium-sized; v_call: TRBV4-2; d_call: .; j_call: TRBJ2-1; cdr3_aa: CASSQSRDYNEQFF; cdr3_nt: TGTGCCAGCAGCCAATCCCGGGACTACAATGAGCAGTTCTTC
clone_size: .; v_call: TRBV10-3; d_call: TRBD2; j_call: TRBJ2-5; cdr3_aa: CAIGPSGGSQETQYF; cdr3_nt: TGTGCCATCGGGCCTAGCGGGGGCTCCCAAGAGACCCAGTACTTC
clone_size: .; v_call: TRBV13; d_call: TRBD2; j_call: TRBJ2-5; cdr3_aa: CASSETSGGGETQYF; cdr3_nt: TGTGCCAGCAGCGAAACTAGCGGGGGGGGAGAGACCCAGTACTTC
clone_size: .; v_call: TRBV7-9; d_call: .; j_call: TRBJ2-7; cdr3_aa: CASSFTAGGSYEQYF; cdr3_nt: TGTGCCAGCAGCTTCACGGCGGGCGGCTCCTACGAGCAGTACTTC
clone_size: .; v_call: TRBV7-2; d_call: TRBD2; j_call: TRBJ2-5; cdr3_aa: CASSLATSGGQETQYF; cdr3_nt: TGTGCCAGCAGCTTAGCGACTAGCGGGGGACAAGAGACCCAGTACTTC
clone_size: .; v_call: TRBV4-3; d_call: .; j_call: TRBJ2-7; cdr3_aa: CASSQSISGGGGEQYF; cdr3_nt: TGCGCCAGCAGCCAGTCGATTAGCGGAGGTGGAGGCGAGCAGTACTTC
clone_size: .; v_call: TRBV7-9; d_call: TRBD2; j_call: TRBJ2-1; cdr3_aa: CASSHMSREGYNEQFF; cdr3_nt: TGTGCCAGCAGCCATATGTCGCGGGAGGGCTACAATGAGCAGTTCTTC
clone_size: few; v_call: TRBV2; d_call: TRBD1; j_call: TRBJ1-4; cdr3_aa: CASNRDRGEKLFF; cdr3_nt: TGTGCCAGCAACCGGGACAGGGGAGAAAAACTGTTTTTT
clone_size: .; v_call: TRBV19; d_call: .; j_call: TRBJ2-2; cdr3_aa: CASNLAGELFF; cdr3_nt: TGTGCCAGTAACTTGGCCGGGGAGCTGTTTTTT
clone_size: .; v_call: TRBV7-9; d_call: .; j_call: TRBJ1-5; cdr3_aa: CASSPWTDSNQPQHF; cdr3_nt: TGTGCCAGCAGCCCCTGGACAGATAGCAATCAGCCCCAGCATTTT
clone_size: .; v_call: TRBV7-9; d_call: .; j_call: TRBJ2-7; cdr3_aa: CASSRGGIGIEQYF; cdr3_nt: TGTGCCAGCAGCCGGGGCGGGATCGGGATCGAGCAGTACTTC
clone_size: .; v_call: TRBV9; d_call: .; j_call: TRBJ1-2; cdr3_aa: CASSATGSYNYGYTF; cdr3_nt: TGTGCCAGCAGCGCCACAGGGAGCTACAATTATGGCTACACCTTC
clone_size: few; v_call: TRBV15; d_call: TRBD2; j_call: TRBJ2-7; cdr3_aa: CATSRRLAGGPYEQYF; cdr3_nt: TGTGCCACCAGCAGACGACTAGCGGGAGGGCCCTACGAGCAGTACTTC
clone_size: .; v_call: TRBV7-2; d_call: .; j_call: TRBJ2-5; cdr3_aa: CASSLQGTTQETQYF; cdr3_nt: TGTGCCAGCAGCTTACAGGGCACTACTCAAGAGACCCAGTACTTC
clone_size: .; v_call: TRBV5-4; d_call: .; j_call: TRBJ2-3; cdr3_aa: CASSGAQVVEKGGTDTQYF; cdr3_nt: TGTGCCAGCAGCGGGGCCCAAGTTGTGGAGAAGGGCGGCACAGATACGCAGTATTTT
clone_size: few; v_call: TRBV28; d_call: TRBD1; j_call: TRBJ1-1; cdr3_aa: CASSLATGGWPFF; cdr3_nt: TGTGCCAGCAGTTTAGCGACAGGGGGATGGCCTTTCTTT
clone_size: .; v_call: TRBV5-1; d_call: TRBD1; j_call: TRBJ1-1; cdr3_aa: CASSSGTAFEAFF; cdr3_nt: TGCGCCAGCAGCTCTGGGACAGCTTTCGAAGCTTTCTTT
clone_size: .; v_call: TRBV11-2; d_call: .; j_call: TRBJ1-4; cdr3_aa: CASSLQGGPEKLFF; cdr3_nt: TGTGCCAGCAGCCTACAGGGTGGGCCTGAAAAACTGTTTTTT
clone_size: .; v_call: TRBV5-1; d_call: .; j_call: TRBJ1-1; cdr3_aa: CASSLGGQNTEAFF; cdr3_nt: TGCGCCAGCAGCTTGGGGGGACAGAACACTGAAGCTTTCTTT